Shown below are 8 T cell receptor beta chains from a single sample sequenced in a study of blood T cell repertoires in COVID-19. Data came from immunoSEQ multiplex PCR; TCRdb stores just in-frame clones and leaves some out. The top ten hold approximately 5.2% of the sample, which has approximately 300,000 clones, roughly 90% seen once. Sequencing was carried out using PBMCs or T cells enriched from blood (not recorded which). These TCRs come from a man in his 60s who had recovered from COVID-19.

The rearrangement joins TRBV28 to TRBJ2-7; TRBD2 matches at 10 bases. The V segment lost 2 bases and the J segment 1 base; nucleotides outside the gene matches: 5. This CDR3 is built from 16 residues. Germline assignment: CDR1 MDHEN and CDR2 SYDVKM. This CDR3 is CASSLSPSGSSYEQYF. The CDR3 region has the DNA TGTGCCAGCAGTTTAAGCCCTAGCGGGAGTTCCTACGAGCAGTACTTC.

The chain combines TRBV4-3 with TRBJ1-1, with D possibly matching TRBD1 (5 bases). The V end lost 5 bases, the J end lost 1 base, and 8 bases lay between the germline ends. CDR1 and CDR2 (germline): LGHNA, YSLEER. The CDR3 totals 13 residues. CDR3 residues: CASSSQGNTEAFF. The CDR3 nucleotides read TGCGCCAGCAGCTCGCAGGGGAACACTGAAGCTTTCTTT.

The CDR3 DNA follows: TGTGCCAGCAGTGAACAGGGGGATTTCACCGGGGAGCTGTTTTTT. Encoded protein: CASSEQGDFTGELFF. The chain has TRBV2 and TRBJ2-2, with 7 bases identical to TRBD1. The germline V gene encodes CDR1 SNHLY and CDR2 FYNNEI. The CDR3 sequence is 15 residues long. J gave up 4 bases and V 2 bases, and 4 bases lay outside the gene matches.

Concerning this clone itself: At the DNA level, this CDR3 is encoded by other sequences in the same sample as well. This rearrangement joins TRBV3-1 (or the pseudogene TRBV3-2) to TRBJ2-7; no reliable D call. The V gene lost 2 bases and the J gene lost 1 base, with 3 bases spanning the gap. CDR1 is LGHDT and CDR2 is YNNKEL in the germline V gene (reference sequence). CDR3 length: 12 residues. In nucleotides, the CDR3 is TGTGCCAGCAGCCAATCTTCCTACGAGCAGTACTTC. Its protein product is CASSQSSYEQYF.

The CDR3 region is CASSLSGRLYEQYF. In nucleotides, the CDR3 is TGTGCCAGCAGCTTAAGTGGCAGACTCTACGAGCAGTACTTC. The chain has TRBV5-8 and TRBJ2-7; D is unresolved. The germline V gene encodes CDR1 SGHTS and CDR2 YDEGEE. V shed 2 bases and J shed 3 bases, with 12 bases lying between them. The CDR3 consists of 14 residues.

This rearrangement joins TRBV2 to TRBJ1-1; 7 nucleotides match TRBD1. This CDR3 spans 13 amino acids. V shed 6 bases, J shed 4 bases, and the junction held 5 bases outside the gene matches. Germline CDR1 reads SNHLY; CDR2 reads FYNNEI. The CDR3 loop is CASSPRGATEAFF. CDR3 nucleotide sequence: TGTGCCAGCAGCCCCAGGGGGGCCACTGAAGCTTTCTTT.

The chain combines TRBV18 with TRBJ1-5; 8 positions match TRBD1. The CDR3 spans 14 residues. Germline CDR1 KGHSH, CDR2 LQKENI. V gave up 4 bases and J gave up 8 bases; unmatched junction bases: 7. The CDR3 DNA reads TGTGCCAGCTCACTACGACAGGGGACTGAGCCCCAGCATTTT. Its protein product is CASSLRQGTEPQHF.

The chain combines TRBV19 with TRBJ2-2, with unresolved D. The CDR3 length is 13 residues. The V end lost 9 bases, the J end lost 5 bases, and 13 bases lay between the germline ends. Per germline, CDR1 LNHDA and CDR2 SQIVND (reference sequence). The CDR3, as DNA: TGTGCCAGGAACGTCGGAGTAACCGGGGAGCTGTTTTTT. Translation gives CARNVGVTGELFF.